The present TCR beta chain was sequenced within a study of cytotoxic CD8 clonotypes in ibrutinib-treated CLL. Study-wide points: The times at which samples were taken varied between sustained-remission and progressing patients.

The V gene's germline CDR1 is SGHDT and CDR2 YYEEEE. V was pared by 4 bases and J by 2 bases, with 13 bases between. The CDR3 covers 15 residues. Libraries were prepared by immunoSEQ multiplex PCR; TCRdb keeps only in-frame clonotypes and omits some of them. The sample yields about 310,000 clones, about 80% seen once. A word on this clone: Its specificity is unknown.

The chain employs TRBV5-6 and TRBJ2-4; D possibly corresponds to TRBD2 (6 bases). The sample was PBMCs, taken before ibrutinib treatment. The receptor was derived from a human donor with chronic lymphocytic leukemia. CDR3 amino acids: CASSRFGGSKNIQYF. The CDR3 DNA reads TGTGCCAGCAGCCGCTTTGGAGGGTCCAAAAACATTCAGTACTTC.